This T cell receptor (beta chain) was recorded in a study of early T cells in non-severe SARS-CoV-2 infection. Individual cDNA molecules were tagged with unique molecular identifiers. TCRdb analysed the 5' RACE reads with MiXCR anew, one entry per CDR3 protein. The sample includes fewer than 50,000 distinct CDR3 sequences, around 6% of them seen just once. The CDR3 runs 14 residues. V lost 6 bases, J lost 3 bases, and 4 bases stayed unmatched. The germline V gene encodes CDR1 ENHRY and CDR2 SYGVKD. This clonotype appeared a few times. Its antigen remains unidentified. Study-level results: There was a bias toward anti-spike CD8 responses in VDJdb matching, which missed private and CD4 specificities.

The sample comprised whole blood. The chain couples TRBV10-3 to TRBJ1-4, with 7 bases identical to TRBD1. The TCR originated in an adult who was a healthcare worker with PCR-confirmed SARS-CoV-2 infection or an uninfected control (not recorded which). The CDR3: CAISAGQSNEKLFF. CDR3 nucleotide sequence: TGTGCCATCAGCGCGGGACAGTCTAATGAAAAACTGTTTTTT.